This T cell receptor beta chain was identified during a study of shared clonotypes between healthy human individuals. Background on the study: Those who served as donors were two women and a few men between the ages of 18 and 49. CD8 memory received one plate per donor, CD8 naive two, CD4 memory three and CD4 naive three.

V was shortened by 8 bases and J by 4 bases, with 15 bases between the two germline ends. The CDR3 is 14 residues long. Germline loops: CDR1 MNHNY, CDR2 SVGAGI (reference sequence). CD4+ cells underwent separation, giving CD45RA+ naive and CD45RA-negative memory subsets. In the original analysis: Junction-only sequences without quality scores came from ImmunoSEQ, so filtering differed. Clones were read by immunoSEQ multiplex PCR, and TCRdb kept only the in-frame ones, dropping some. The D gene and trimming were derived from the DNA, and the V and J assignments and clone size from that table. The table has about a million clones, roughly 70% seen once.

Sequenced material: memory CD4+ T cells sorted from blood. The sample's subset: CD45RA-negative fraction. The receptor was isolated from a man between 18 and 35 years old in good health. The J gene is TRBJ1-3, the V gene TRBV6-6, with D uncertain. CDR3 sequence reads: CASLVPGSGNTIYF. For the CDR3, the DNA is TGTGCCAGCCTGGTCCCTGGGTCCGGAAACACCATATATTTT.